These 2 T cell receptor beta chains originate from one sample sequenced in a study of control samples from healthy donors and cancer patients. Sequenced by immunoSEQ multiplex PCR; TCRdb stores in-frame clones only, minus some. The sample has 150,000 or so clones, 70% to 90% seen once. Sequencing was carried out using blood. Source of these receptors: a man aged 18 to 29 in good health.

V is TRBV14 and J is TRBJ2-7, with D possibly being TRBD1 or TRBD2 (6 bases each). V shed 4 bases and J shed 1 base, with 17 bases lying between them. Per germline, CDR1 SGHDN and CDR2 FVKESK. This CDR3 region has 16 residues. CDR3 protein: CASSPRGGLGSYEQYF. The CDR3 bases are TGTGCCAGCAGCCCCCGAGGGGGGTTGGGATCCTACGAGCAGTACTTC.

The chain recombines TRBV2 with TRBJ1-1, with 10 bases lining up with TRBD1. CDR3 length equals 16 residues. V dropped 2 bases and J dropped 7; count of bases not matched to a gene: 10. Per the germline V gene, CDR1 is SNHLY and CDR2 is FYNNEI. The CDR3 here is CASSETPGQGTGEAFF. The CDR3 DNA reads TGTGCCAGCAGTGAAACTCCGGGACAGGGGACTGGTGAAGCTTTCTTT. The complete variable domain, with remaining parts taken from reference TRBV2 and TRBJ1-1, reads EPEVTQTPSHQVTQMGQEVILRCVPISNHLYFYWYRQILGQKVEFLVSFYNNEISEKSEIFDDQFSVERPDGSNFTLKIRSTKLEDSAMYFCASSETPGQGTGEAFFGQGTRLTVV.